The entry below describes one T cell receptor (beta chain). V shed 6 bases, J shed 4 bases, and the junction held 2 bases outside the gene matches. There are 12 residues in the CDR3. The germline CDR1 and CDR2 sequences are SGHAT and FQNNGV. The data stem from a study of blood T cell repertoires in COVID-19. Background on the study: Both acute and convalescent COVID-19 samples were obtained from the United States, Italy and Spain. The cDNA or gDNA used as material had been derived from T cells, B-cell-depleted T cells, or PBMCs.

Measured with immunoSEQ multiplex PCR; TCRdb has only the in-frame clones, and not every one. The repertoire consists of fewer than 250,000 clones, with 83% occurring once and the leading ten covering about 2.5%. V usage is TRBV11-2 and J usage is TRBJ1-2; 7 bases match TRBD1. Sequences were obtained from peripheral blood. This sequence originates from a woman between 35 and 50 years old with active or convalescent COVID-19. CDR3 sequence reads: CASRNRGYGYTF. The CDR3 nucleotides are TGTGCCAGCAGGAACAGGGGCTATGGCTACACCTTC. Supplemented by reference TRBV11-2 and TRBJ1-2, the full variable domain reads EAGVAQSPRYKIIEKRQSVAFWCNPISGHATLYWYQQILGQGPKLLIQFQNNGVVDDSQLPKDRFSAERLKGVDSTLKIQPAKLEDSAVYLCASRNRGYGYTFGSGTRLTVV.